Sequencing of this T cell receptor (beta chain) was carried out in a study of early T cells in non-severe SARS-CoV-2 infection. This clonotype was picked up a small number of times. The V gene lost 4 bases and the J gene lost 0 bases, with 11 bases spanning the gap. The CDR3 totals 14 residues. Looked up from germline, CDR1 is SGHRS and CDR2 is YFSETQ. Researchers tagged individual cDNA molecules with unique molecular identifiers. One entry per CDR3 protein, called by TCRdb with MiXCR from the 5' RACE reads. The sample contains more than 90,000 distinct CDR3 sequences, under 15% of which appear only once.

This clonotype originated in an adult who was a healthcare worker with PCR-confirmed SARS-CoV-2 infection or an uninfected control (not recorded which). The sequencing input was whole blood. The chain is built from TRBV5-1 and TRBJ2-7; the D gene is possibly TRBD2 (5 bases). CDR3 in amino acids: CASSPVGSSYEQYF. The CDR3 nucleotides are TGCGCCAGCAGCCCCGTTGGGAGCTCCTACGAGCAGTACTTC.